This T cell receptor beta chain was observed in a study of T-cell reconstitution after alpha-beta-depleted transplantation in children. Unique molecular identifiers were incorporated when the TCRbeta library was constructed. TCRdb reprocessed the PCR reads via MiXCR and lists one record per CDR3 protein. The data show roughly 340,000 distinct CDR3 sequences, under 20% seen once. Study conclusions and caveats: Surviving thymic progenitors and recipient T cells were the source of high TCRbeta diversity at day 60 in some patients. At one year after transplant, newly produced T cells mostly accounted for T-cell counts and diversity. Reportedly, only several hundred clones from non-depleted graft cells drove alpha-beta T-cell counts at about two months.

Concerning this clonotype itself: What it binds is not known.

The specimen comprised PBMCs, mostly from graft donor cells, sampled 360 days after TCRalphabeta/CD19-depleted stem cell transplant. This TCR derives from a male patient aged 2 to 9 who had a stem cell transplant for acute lymphoblastic leukemia, so the T cells may come from the graft donor.

In DNA form, the CDR3 reads TGCAGTGCTAGAGATGTTGGGACAGGGTCAGGTGAAAAACTGTTTTTT. It encodes CSARDVGTGSGEKLFF. The gene calls are TRBV20-1 and TRBJ1-4; 9 positions agree with TRBD1. Trimming at V came to 0 bases and at J to 7 bases, leaving 9 bases not matched to a gene. CDR1 is DFQATT, CDR2 SNEGSKA, per germline (reference sequence). This CDR3 has 16 amino acids.